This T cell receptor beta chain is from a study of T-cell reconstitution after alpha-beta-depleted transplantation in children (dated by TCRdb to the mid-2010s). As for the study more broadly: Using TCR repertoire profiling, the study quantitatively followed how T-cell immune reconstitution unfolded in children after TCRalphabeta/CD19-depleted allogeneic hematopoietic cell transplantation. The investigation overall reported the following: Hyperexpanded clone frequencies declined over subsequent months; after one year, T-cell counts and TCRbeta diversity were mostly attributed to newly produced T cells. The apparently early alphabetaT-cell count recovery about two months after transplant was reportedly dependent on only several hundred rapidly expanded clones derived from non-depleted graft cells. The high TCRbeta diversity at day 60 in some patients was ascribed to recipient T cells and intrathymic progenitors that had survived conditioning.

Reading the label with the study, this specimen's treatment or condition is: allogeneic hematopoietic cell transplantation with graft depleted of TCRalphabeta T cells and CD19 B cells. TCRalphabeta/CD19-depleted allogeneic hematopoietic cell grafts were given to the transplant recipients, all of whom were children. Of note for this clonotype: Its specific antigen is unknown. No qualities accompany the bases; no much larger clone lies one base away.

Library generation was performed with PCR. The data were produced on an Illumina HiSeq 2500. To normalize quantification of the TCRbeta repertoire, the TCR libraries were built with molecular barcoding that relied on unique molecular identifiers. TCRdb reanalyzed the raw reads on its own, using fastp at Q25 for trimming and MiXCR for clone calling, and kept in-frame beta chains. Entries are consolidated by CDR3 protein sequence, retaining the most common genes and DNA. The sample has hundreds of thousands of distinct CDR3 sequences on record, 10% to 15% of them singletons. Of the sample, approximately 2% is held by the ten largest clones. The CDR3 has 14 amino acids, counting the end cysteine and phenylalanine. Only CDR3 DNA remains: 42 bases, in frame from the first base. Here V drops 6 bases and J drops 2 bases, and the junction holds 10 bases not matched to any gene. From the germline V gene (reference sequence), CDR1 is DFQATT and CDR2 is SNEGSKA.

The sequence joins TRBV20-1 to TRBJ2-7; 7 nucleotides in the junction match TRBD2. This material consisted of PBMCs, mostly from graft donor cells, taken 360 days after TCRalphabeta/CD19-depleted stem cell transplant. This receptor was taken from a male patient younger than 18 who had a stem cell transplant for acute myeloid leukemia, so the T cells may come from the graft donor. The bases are TGCAGTGCCCATACTAGCGCGAAGACCTACGAGCAGTACTTC. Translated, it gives CSAHTSAKTYEQYF.